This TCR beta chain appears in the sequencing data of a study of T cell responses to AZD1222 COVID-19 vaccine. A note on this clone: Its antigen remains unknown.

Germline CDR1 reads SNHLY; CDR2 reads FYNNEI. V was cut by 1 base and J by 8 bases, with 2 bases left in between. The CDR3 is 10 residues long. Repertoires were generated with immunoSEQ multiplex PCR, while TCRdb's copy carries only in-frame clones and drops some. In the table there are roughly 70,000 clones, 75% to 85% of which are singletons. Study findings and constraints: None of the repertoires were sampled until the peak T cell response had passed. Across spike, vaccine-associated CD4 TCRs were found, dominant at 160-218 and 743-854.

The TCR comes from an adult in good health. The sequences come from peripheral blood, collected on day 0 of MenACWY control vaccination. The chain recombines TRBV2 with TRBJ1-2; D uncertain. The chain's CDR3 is CASSEEGYTF. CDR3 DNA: TGTGCCAGCAGTGAAGAAGGCTACACCTTC.